The 22 T cell receptor beta chains below come from one sample, sequenced in a study of shared clonotypes between healthy human individuals. Generated by immunoSEQ multiplex PCR, the TCRdb table keeps only in-frame clones and is missing some. This sample has some 2,100,000 clones, with nearly 97% found just once. The specimen sequenced was naive CD4+ T cells sorted from blood. Subset described: CD45RA+ positively selected. These TCRs come from a man aged 18 to 30 in good health.

This clone was counted a single time. V and J are TRBV14 and TRBJ2-1; possibly TRBD2 for D (7 bases). CDR3 length: 15 residues. Germline loops: CDR1 SGHDN, CDR2 FVKESK. Between the trimmed V and J ends, which lost 2 bases and 5 bases, there was a span of 13 bases. CDR3 nucleotide sequence: TGTGCCAGCAGCCAACTACAGGGAGGGAACAATGAGCAGTTCTTC. It translates to CASSQLQGGNNEQFF.

The genes are TRBV14 and TRBJ2-4; 8 bases map to TRBD1. The CDR3 loop spans 17 amino acids. Trimming cost V 1 base and J 0 bases; bases outside gene matches: 5. The germline CDR1 and CDR2 sequences are SGHDN and FVKESK. DNA of the CDR3: TGTGCCAGCAGCCAAGGCCGGGACAGGCTAGCCAAAAACATTCAGTACTTC. Translation: CASSQGRDRLAKNIQYF. The full variable domain, with the rest looked up from reference TRBV14 and TRBJ2-4, is EAGVTQFPSHSVIEKGQTVTLRCDPISGHDNLYWYRRVMGKEIKFLLHFVKESKQDESGMPNNRFLAERTGGTYSTLKVQPAELEDSGVYFCASSQGRDRLAKNIQYFGAGTRLSVL.

The genes are TRBV29-1 and TRBJ1-1; the D gene is possibly TRBD1 (5 bases). CDR1 SQVTM and CDR2 ANQGSEA come from the germline V gene. This CDR3 has 13 residues. V was cut by 1 base and J by 4 bases, with 10 bases left in between. CDR3 sequence (DNA): TGCAGCGTTGAAGTCTCGGGGGGCACTGAAGCTTTCTTT. Amino acid sequence: CSVEVSGGTEAFF.

Worth noting for this clone: At the DNA level, this CDR3 is encoded by other sequences in the same sample as well. The V call is TRBV28, the J call TRBJ2-3; D is unclear. Per germline, CDR1 MDHEN and CDR2 SYDVKM. V shed 2 bases and J shed 6 bases, with 3 bases lying between them. The CDR3 length is 11 residues. This CDR3 reads CASSLADTQYF. In nucleotides, the CDR3 is TGTGCCAGCAGTTTAGCGGATACGCAGTATTTT.

The chain combines TRBV6-4 with TRBJ2-1; 9 bases fit TRBD2. The V gene's germline CDR1 is MRHNA and CDR2 SNTAGT. V lost 6 bases to trimming and J lost 1 base; unmatched junction nucleotides: 4. The CDR3 covers 15 residues. CDR3 DNA sequence: TGTGCCAGCAGCATTAGCGGGAGTTCCTACAATGAGCAGTTCTTC. Protein product: CASSISGSSYNEQFF.

A note on this clone: A read error may account for a junction end that differs from germline. This chain uses TRBV2 with TRBJ1-3; D ambiguous. Germline CDR1 and CDR2: SNHLY and FYNNEI. The CDR3 is 18 residues long. CDR3 loop: CASSEASPILKAGYTIYF. Here the CDR3 DNA reads TGTGCCAGCAGTGAAGCTTCCCCTATCTTGAAGGCTGGATACACCATATATTTT.

This chain uses TRBV7-2 with TRBJ2-1; a weak D match, TRBD2 (8 bases). This CDR3 spans 15 amino acids. From germline, CDR1 is SGHTA and CDR2 FQGNSA. V lost 5 bases and J lost 7, with 18 bases in between. The CDR3 nucleotides are TGTGCCAGCAGCCCAGGGGGGGGACTAGGAAATGAGCAGTTCTTC. Its translation is CASSPGGGLGNEQFF.

This chain joins TRBV7-9 and TRBJ1-3, with 7 bases lining up with TRBD1. J gave up 4 bases and V 5 bases, and 8 bases lay outside the gene matches. Germline CDR1 and CDR2: SEHNR and FQNEAQ (reference sequence). This CDR3 contains 15 residues. The CDR3 DNA is TGTGCCAGCAGCGGAACGGACAGGAGGGGAAACACCATATATTTT. Protein: CASSGTDRRGNTIYF.

CDR3 region: CASSLVFRGTYEQYF. DNA of the CDR3: TGTGCCAGCAGCTTGGTTTTCAGGGGAACCTACGAGCAGTACTTC. V and J are TRBV5-4 and TRBJ2-7; a weak D match, TRBD1 (6 bases). Trimming took 0 bases from V and 2 from J, leaving 12 bases between them. The CDR3 is 15 residues long. Germline CDR1 is SGHNT and CDR2 is YYREEE (reference sequence).

This chain joins TRBV5-4 and TRBJ2-3; the match to TRBD2 covers 10 bases. CDR3 length equals 15 residues. Trimming removed 7 bases from V and 2 bases from J; junction bases left unmatched: 7. From germline, CDR1 is SGHNT and CDR2 YYREEE (reference sequence). The CDR3 spells CASDDSGGLTDTQYF. Written as DNA, the CDR3 is TGTGCCAGCGACGATAGCGGGGGGCTCACAGATACGCAGTATTTT.

The rearrangement links TRBV10-3 to TRBJ2-1; D is uncertain. CDR1 is ENHRY, CDR2 SYGVKD, per germline. Trimming left V 7 bases short and J 5 bases short, with 15 bases between. This CDR3 has 14 residues. In DNA form, the CDR3 reads TGTGCCATCAATGATGTAAGGAAAAACAATGAGCAGTTCTTC. Amino acids: CAINDVRKNNEQFF.

This chain joins TRBV5-1 and TRBJ1-6, with D hard to call. V lost 0 bases and J lost 9, with 7 bases in between. Germline V lookup: CDR1 SGHRS, CDR2 YFSETQ. The CDR3 consists of 13 residues. The CDR3, as DNA: TGCGCCAGCAGCTTGGAAGGCGTTTCACCCCTCCACTTT. Translation gives CASSLEGVSPLHF. The entire variable domain, with the rest obtained from reference TRBV5-1 and TRBJ1-6, is as follows: KAGVTQTPRYLIKTRGQQVTLSCSPISGHRSVSWYQQTPGQGLQFLFEYFSETQRNKGNFPGRFSGRQFSNSRSEMNVSTLELGDSALYLCASSLEGVSPLHFGNGTRLTVT.

The V gene is TRBV5-4, the J gene TRBJ2-3; 13 nucleotides line up with TRBD2. The length of the CDR3 is 15 residues. Germline V lookup: CDR1 SGHNT, CDR2 YYREEE (reference sequence). V shed 0 bases and J 7 bases; nucleotides not matched to a gene: 2. CDR3 sequence (DNA): TGTGCCAGCAGCTTGGGGACTAGCGGGGGAAATACGCAGTATTTT. The encoded protein is CASSLGTSGGNTQYF.

The gene calls are TRBV6-5 and TRBJ2-7; weak D call: TRBD2 (7 bases). V gave up 7 bases and J gave up 2 bases, with 12 bases separating them. The CDR3 spans 13 residues. Germline assignment: CDR1 MNHEY and CDR2 SVGAGI. The CDR3 coding sequence is TGTGCCAGCAAGGGGGGGTTGACCTACGAGCAGTACTTC. Its protein product is CASKGGLTYEQYF.

The chain joins TRBV7-8 to TRBJ1-1, with 7 bases aligning to TRBD1. Germline V gives CDR1 SGHVS, CDR2 FQNEAQ. The CDR3 loop spans 15 amino acids. V was clipped by 4 bases and J by 2 bases; unmatched bases: 7. The CDR3 sequence is CASSSLRDSNTEAFF. The CDR3 DNA reads TGTGCCAGCAGCTCTCTCCGGGACAGCAACACTGAAGCTTTCTTT. The whole variable domain, filled in from reference TRBV7-8 and TRBJ1-1, reads GAGVSQSPRYKVAKRGQDVALRCDPISGHVSLFWYQQALGQGPEFLTYFQNEAQLDKSGLPSDRFFAERPEGSVSTLKIQRTQQEDSAVYLCASSSLRDSNTEAFFGQGTRLTVV.

The rearrangement uses TRBV18 and TRBJ2-7; 8 bases are a match to TRBD2. The germline CDR1 and CDR2 sequences are KGHSH and LQKENI. The CDR3 contains 14 residues. The ends lost 2 bases at V and 3 bases at J; junction bases unmatched: 3. The CDR3 region is CASSPVAGGYEQYF. CDR3 DNA sequence: TGTGCCAGCTCACCAGTTGCGGGAGGCTACGAGCAGTACTTC.

The chain combines TRBV4-3 with TRBJ1-2; D is undetermined. The CDR3 has 15 residues. V shed 0 bases and J shed 2 bases, with 10 bases lying between them. Germline V gene lookup returns CDR1 LGHNA and CDR2 YSLEER. In DNA form, the CDR3 reads TGCGCCAGCAGCCAAGAAAAAAAGATCAACTATGGCTACACCTTC. Encoded protein: CASSQEKKINYGYTF.

Points on this clone: The same CDR3 is also encoded by other DNA sequences in this sample. This rearrangement joins TRBV28 to TRBJ1-5; 10 nucleotides align to TRBD1. CDR3 size: 15 residues. J lost 1 base, V lost 6 bases, and 3 bases had no gene match. The germline CDR1 and CDR2 sequences are MDHEN and SYDVKM. The CDR3 DNA is TGTGCCAGCAGGAGGGACAGGGGAAGCAATCAGCCCCAGCATTTT. This translates into CASRRDRGSNQPQHF.

The chain has TRBV19 and TRBJ2-5; possible D gene TRBD1, 6 bases. Trimming removed 6 bases from V and 3 bases from J, with 14 bases in between. The CDR3 has 14 amino acids. Germline assignment: CDR1 LNHDA and CDR2 SQIVND (reference sequence). CDR3 loop: CASRDTGHEETQYF. CDR3 DNA sequence: TGTGCCAGTAGGGATACGGGACATGAAGAGACCCAGTACTTC.

This chain joins TRBV6-7 and TRBJ1-1, with 7 bases matching TRBD1. TRBV6-7 is labeled an ORF, and its function is uncertain. This CDR3 is built from 15 residues. Written as DNA, the CDR3 is TGTGCGAGGGGGGTTACAGGGGTGAAGAACACTGAAGCTTTCTTT. Its protein product is CARGVTGVKNTEAFF.

As to this clone: Other DNA sequences in the same sample also yield this CDR3. The chain couples TRBV28 to TRBJ2-6; D not resolved. Germline V gene sequence: CDR1 MDHEN, CDR2 SYDVKM. Trimming cost V 2 bases and J 4 bases, with 3 bases left between them. CDR3 size: 13 residues. The CDR3 is CASSLPGANVLTF. For the CDR3, the DNA is TGTGCCAGCAGTTTACCCGGGGCCAACGTCCTGACTTTC.

The V call is TRBV18, the J call TRBJ1-4; weak D call: TRBD1 (6 bases). The CDR3 consists of 14 residues. Germline-derived CDR1 and CDR2 are KGHSH and LQKENI. Trimming stripped 4 bases from V and 3 bases from J, with 9 bases between. In DNA, the CDR3 is TGTGCCAGCTCACTACAGGGATCTAATGAAAAACTGTTTTTT. Protein sequence: CASSLQGSNEKLFF.